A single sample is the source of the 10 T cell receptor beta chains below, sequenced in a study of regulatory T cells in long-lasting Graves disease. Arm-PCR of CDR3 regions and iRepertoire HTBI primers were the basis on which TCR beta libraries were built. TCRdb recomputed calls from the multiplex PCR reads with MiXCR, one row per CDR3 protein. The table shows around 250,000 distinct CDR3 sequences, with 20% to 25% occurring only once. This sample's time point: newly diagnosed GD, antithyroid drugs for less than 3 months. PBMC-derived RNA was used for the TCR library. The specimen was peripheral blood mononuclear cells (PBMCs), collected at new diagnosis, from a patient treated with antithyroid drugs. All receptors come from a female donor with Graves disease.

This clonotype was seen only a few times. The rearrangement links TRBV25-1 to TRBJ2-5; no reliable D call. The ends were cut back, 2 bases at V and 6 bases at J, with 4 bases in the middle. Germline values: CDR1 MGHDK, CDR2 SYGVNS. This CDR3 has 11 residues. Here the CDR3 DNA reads TGTGCCAGCAGTGAAAGACAGACCCAGTACTTC. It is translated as CASSERQTQYF.

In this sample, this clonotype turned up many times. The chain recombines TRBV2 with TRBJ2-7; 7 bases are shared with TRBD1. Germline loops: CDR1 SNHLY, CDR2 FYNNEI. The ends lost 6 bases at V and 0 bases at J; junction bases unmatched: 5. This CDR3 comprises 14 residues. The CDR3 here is CASRTDRSSYEQYF. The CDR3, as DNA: TGTGCCAGCAGGACGGACAGGAGCTCCTACGAGCAGTACTTC.

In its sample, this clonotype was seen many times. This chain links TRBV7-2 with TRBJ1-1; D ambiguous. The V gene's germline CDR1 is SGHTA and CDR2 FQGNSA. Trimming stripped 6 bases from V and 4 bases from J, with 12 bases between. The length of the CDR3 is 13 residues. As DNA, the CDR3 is TGTGCCAGCAGTTTTGACCCGGGCACTGAAGCTTTCTTT. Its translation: CASSFDPGTEAFF.

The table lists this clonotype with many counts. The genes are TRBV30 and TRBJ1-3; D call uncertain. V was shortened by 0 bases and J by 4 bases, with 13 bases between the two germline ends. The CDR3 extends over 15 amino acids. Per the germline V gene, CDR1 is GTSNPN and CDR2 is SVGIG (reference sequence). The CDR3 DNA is TGTGCCTGGAGTGTAAGGTTTGGCTGGGGAAACACCATATATTTT. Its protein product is CAWSVRFGWGNTIYF.

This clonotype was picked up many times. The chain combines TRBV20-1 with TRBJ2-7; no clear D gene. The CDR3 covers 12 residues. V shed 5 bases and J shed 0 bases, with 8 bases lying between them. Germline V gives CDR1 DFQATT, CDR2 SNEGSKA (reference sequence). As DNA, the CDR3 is TGCAGTGCTCCCCTTTTCTCCTACGAGCAGTACTTC. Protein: CSAPLFSYEQYF.

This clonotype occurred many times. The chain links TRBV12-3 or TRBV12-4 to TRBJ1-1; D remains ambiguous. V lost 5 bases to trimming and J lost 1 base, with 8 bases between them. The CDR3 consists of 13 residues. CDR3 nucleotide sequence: TGTGCCAGCAGTAATACAGCGAACACTGAAGCTTTCTTT. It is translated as CASSNTANTEAFF.

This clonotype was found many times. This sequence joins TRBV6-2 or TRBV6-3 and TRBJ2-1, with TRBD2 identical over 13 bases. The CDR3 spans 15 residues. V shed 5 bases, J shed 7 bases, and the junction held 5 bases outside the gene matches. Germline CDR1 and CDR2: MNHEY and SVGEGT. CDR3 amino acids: CASSGGLAGRNEQFF. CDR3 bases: TGTGCCAGCAGTGGGGGACTAGCGGGACGGAATGAGCAGTTCTTC.

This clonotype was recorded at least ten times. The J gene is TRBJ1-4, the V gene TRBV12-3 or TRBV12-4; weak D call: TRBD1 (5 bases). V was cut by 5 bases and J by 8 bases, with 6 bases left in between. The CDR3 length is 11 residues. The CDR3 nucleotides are TGTGCCAGCAGTGGGGGGGAAAAACTGTTTTTT. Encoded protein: CASSGGEKLFF.

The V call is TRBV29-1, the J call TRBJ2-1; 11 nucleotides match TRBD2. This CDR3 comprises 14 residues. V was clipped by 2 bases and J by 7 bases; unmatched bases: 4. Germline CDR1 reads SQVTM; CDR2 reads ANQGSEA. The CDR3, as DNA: TGCAGCGTTGAAACTAGCGGGAGTCGGAATGAGCAGTTCTTC. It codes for CSVETSGSRNEQFF.

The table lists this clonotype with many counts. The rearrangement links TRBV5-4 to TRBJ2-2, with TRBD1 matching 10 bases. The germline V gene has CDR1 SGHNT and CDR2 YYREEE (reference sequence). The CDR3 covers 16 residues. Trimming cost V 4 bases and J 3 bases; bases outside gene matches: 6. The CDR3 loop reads CASSVPGTGDTGELFF. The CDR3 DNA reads TGTGCCAGCAGCGTGCCCGGGACAGGGGACACCGGGGAGCTGTTTTTT. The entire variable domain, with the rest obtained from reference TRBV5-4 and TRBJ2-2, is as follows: ETGVTQSPTHLIKTRGQQVTLRCSSQSGHNTVSWYQQALGQGPQFIFQYYREEENGRGNFPPRFSGLQFPNYSSELNVNALELDDSALYLCASSVPGTGDTGELFFGEGSRLTVL.